This T cell receptor (beta chain) emerged from a study of shared clonotypes between healthy human individuals. Findings and caveats of the study: Larger estimated richness was generally seen in naive subsets than in memory subsets.

With respect to this clone: Its matching antigen is unknown.

Germline assignment: CDR1 SNHLY and CDR2 FYNNEI. This CDR3 has 15 amino acids. Losses at the gene ends were 5 bases for V and 3 bases for J; bases not matched to a gene: 8. The assay was carried out at the deep level. Assay: immunoSEQ multiplex PCR; the TCRdb copy retains only in-frame clones and omits some. The data show 1,100,000 or so clones, with more than 75% seen just once and more than 0.5% held by the top ten. Sequencing was carried out using memory CD4+ T cells from PBMCs. Subset of the sample: CD45RA-negative fraction. This clonotype was obtained from a man between 18 and 35 years old in good health. Some clones in this sample may be carry-over from other donors' samples. This chain connects TRBV2 to TRBJ2-3, with 7 bases aligning to TRBD1. The CDR3 spells CASSFDRDKTDTQYF. The CDR3, as DNA: TGTGCCAGCAGTTTTGACAGGGATAAGACAGATACGCAGTATTTT. The whole variable domain, filled in from reference TRBV2 and TRBJ2-3, reads EPEVTQTPSHQVTQMGQEVILRCVPISNHLYFYWYRQILGQKVEFLVSFYNNEISEKSEIFDDQFSVERPDGSNFTLKIRSTKLEDSAMYFCASSFDRDKTDTQYFGPGTRLTVL.